Below are 30 T cell receptor beta chains sequenced from a single sample in a study of T-cell reconstitution after alpha-beta-depleted transplantation in children. Unique molecular identifiers were incorporated into the prepared TCRbeta library. TCRdb processed the PCR reads anew with MiXCR; each CDR3 protein has one entry. The table records roughly 310,000 distinct CDR3 sequences, about a quarter of them present only once. The source material was PBMCs, mostly from graft donor cells, sampled 180 days after TCRalphabeta/CD19-depleted stem cell transplant. These receptor sequences come from a male patient younger than 18 who had a stem cell transplant for acute lymphoblastic leukemia, so the T cells may come from the graft donor.

The chain recombines TRBV11-2 with TRBJ2-7, with D tentatively TRBD1 or TRBD2 (6 bases each). Trimming cost V 7 bases and J 2 bases, with 18 bases left between them. The CDR3 has 15 residues. Germline loops: CDR1 SGHAT, CDR2 FQNNGV. The CDR3 sequence: CASTPNRGLAYEQYF. In DNA form, the CDR3 reads TGTGCCAGCACCCCTAACCGGGGGCTCGCCTACGAGCAGTACTTC. The entire variable domain, with the rest obtained from reference TRBV11-2 and TRBJ2-7, is as follows: EAGVAQSPRYKIIEKRQSVAFWCNPISGHATLYWYQQILGQGPKLLIQFQNNGVVDDSQLPKDRFSAERLKGVDSTLKIQPAKLEDSAVYLCASTPNRGLAYEQYFGPGTRLTVT.

This clonotype was detected a few times. The rearrangement joins TRBV25-1 to TRBJ2-7; D remains unclear. CDR3 length equals 13 residues. The V gene lost 2 bases and the J gene lost 2 bases, with 7 bases spanning the gap. CDR1 is MGHDK and CDR2 is SYGVNS in the germline V gene. The chain's CDR3 is CASSETVTYEQYF. CDR3 DNA sequence: TGTGCCAGCAGTGAAACAGTAACCTACGAGCAGTACTTC.

This chain joins TRBV5-6 and TRBJ1-6; no clear D. CDR1 and CDR2 (germline): SGHDT, YYEEEE. Trimming removed 4 bases at V and 9 bases at J, with 11 bases between. The CDR3 runs 13 residues. This chain's CDR3 is CASSLGWISPLHF. The CDR3 DNA reads TGTGCCAGCAGCCTGGGATGGATTTCACCCCTCCACTTT. The full variable domain, completed using reference TRBV5-6 and TRBJ1-6, is DAGVTQSPTHLIKTRGQQVTLRCSPKSGHDTVSWYQQALGQGPQFIFQYYEEEERQRGNFPDRFSGHQFPNYSSELNVNALLLGDSALYLCASSLGWISPLHFGNGTRLTVT.

The J gene is TRBJ2-3, the V gene TRBV20-1, with 10 bases aligning to TRBD2. In germline, CDR1 is DFQATT, CDR2 SNEGSKA (reference sequence). V shed 1 base and J 0 bases; nucleotides not matched to a gene: 1. The CDR3 spans 15 residues. The CDR3 sequence is CSARGTSGSTDTQYF. DNA of the CDR3: TGCAGTGCTAGAGGGACTAGCGGCAGCACAGATACGCAGTATTTT.

This clonotype was counted between two and nine times. V gene TRBV6-1 combines with J gene TRBJ2-3; 12 bases line up with TRBD2. The CDR3 covers 16 residues. Trimming took 6 bases from V and 5 from J; bases not matched to a gene: 9. Germline values: CDR1 MNHNS, CDR2 SASEGT. CDR3 region: CASSHGLAGFQDTQYF. DNA for the CDR3: TGTGCCAGCAGCCACGGACTAGCGGGGTTCCAAGATACGCAGTATTTT.

This clonotype turned up a few times. The V gene is TRBV7-9, the J gene TRBJ2-7, with TRBD2 matching 11 bases. The germline gives CDR1 SEHNR, CDR2 FQNEAQ (reference sequence). The CDR3 consists of 16 residues. J gave up 4 bases and V 3 bases, and 8 bases lay outside the gene matches. CDR3 region: CASSFLTSGSPYEQYF. The CDR3 coding sequence is TGTGCCAGCAGCTTCCTCACTAGCGGGAGCCCATACGAGCAGTACTTC.

The chain uses TRBV7-3 and TRBJ1-2; 8 bases line up with TRBD1. The trim removed 5 bases at V and 7 bases at J, leaving 6 bases unmatched. CDR1 is SGHTA and CDR2 is FQGTGA in the germline V gene. The CDR3 has 13 amino acids. This chain's CDR3 is CASSMDRVFGYTF. CDR3 in DNA: TGTGCCAGCAGCATGGACAGGGTTTTTGGCTACACCTTC.

This clonotype was counted ten times or more. The chain joins TRBV7-6 to TRBJ2-3, with D uncertain. The V gene lost 3 bases and the J gene lost 6 bases, with 7 bases spanning the gap. Germline V CDR1 and CDR2: SGHVS, FNYEAQ. This CDR3 spans 12 amino acids. The CDR3 here is CASSLPLDTQYF. The CDR3 DNA reads TGTGCCAGCAGCTTGCCTCTTGATACGCAGTATTTT.

V usage is TRBV27 and J usage is TRBJ2-5, with D perhaps given as TRBD1 or TRBD2 (5 bases each). This CDR3 region has 15 residues. CDR1 and CDR2 from the germline V gene are MNHEY and SMNVEV (reference sequence). V was trimmed by 6 bases and J by 1 base, leaving 15 bases between them. For the CDR3, the DNA is TGTGCCAGCAGCCGACGGGGCGGGCTCCAAGAGACCCAGTACTTC. The encoded protein is CASSRRGGLQETQYF.

This sequence joins TRBV7-9 and TRBJ1-1; 9 positions agree with TRBD1. CDR1 and CDR2 (germline): SEHNR, FQNEAQ (reference sequence). V was pared by 5 bases and J by 9 bases, with 10 bases of the junction left unmatched. This CDR3 has 14 residues. The CDR3 sequence is CASSHPVGQGKAFF. CDR3 DNA sequence: TGTGCCAGCAGCCACCCGGTAGGACAGGGGAAAGCTTTCTTT.

The chain links TRBV12-3 or TRBV12-4 to TRBJ2-2; 9 bases fit TRBD1. V trimming: 4 bases; J trimming: 4 bases; junction bases outside the gene matches: 4. The CDR3 runs to 15 residues. CDR3 sequence: CASSSDRGSTGELFF. CDR3 DNA sequence: TGTGCCAGCAGTTCGGACAGGGGTAGCACCGGGGAGCTGTTTTTT.

The chain carries TRBV6-1 and TRBJ2-7; TRBD1 might be the D (5 bases). Germline V gene lookup returns CDR1 MNHNS and CDR2 SASEGT. The CDR3 spans 15 residues. V lost 6 bases and J 2 bases, leaving 17 bases between the germline ends. The CDR3 DNA follows: TGTGCCAGCAGCCGAAGGACATCGGACGCCTACGAGCAGTACTTC. Translated, it gives CASSRRTSDAYEQYF.

This clonotype was picked up a small number of times. CDR3 in amino acids: CSVEGGGRSDTQYF. CDR3 nucleotide sequence: TGCAGCGTTGAAGGGGGCGGGAGATCAGATACGCAGTATTTT. The rearrangement joins TRBV29-1 to TRBJ2-3; 7 bases are a match to TRBD2. The germline V gene encodes CDR1 SQVTM and CDR2 ANQGSEA. The CDR3 sequence is 14 residues long. V shed 1 base and J 4 bases; nucleotides not matched to a gene: 5.

The CDR3 is CASSPGQDGYTF. The CDR3 nucleotides read TGTGCCAGCAGCCCCGGACAGGATGGCTACACCTTC. The chain is built from TRBV12-3 or TRBV12-4 and TRBJ1-2; the match to TRBD1 covers 7 bases. The trim removed 6 bases at V and 6 bases at J, leaving 4 bases unmatched. This CDR3 has 12 residues.

The rearrangement links TRBV5-1 to TRBJ1-4; 8 bases fit TRBD1. V trimming: 1 base; J trimming: 0 bases; junction bases outside the gene matches: 8. Germline-derived CDR1 and CDR2 are SGHRS and YFSETQ. The CDR3 sequence is 18 residues long. CDR3 DNA sequence: TGCGCCAGCAGCTTGCGACCGGGACAGGATACAACTAATGAAAAACTGTTTTTT. This sequence encodes CASSLRPGQDTTNEKLFF.

The V call is TRBV5-1, the J call TRBJ1-5, with 7 bases lining up with TRBD1. The ends lost 4 bases at V and 3 bases at J; junction bases unmatched: 7. Germline CDR1 SGHRS, CDR2 YFSETQ. This CDR3 comprises 15 residues. CDR3 nucleotide sequence: TGCGCCAGCAGCCCAGGGACAGACCCCAATCAGCCCCAGCATTTT. Translation: CASSPGTDPNQPQHF.

The chain has TRBV20-1 and TRBJ2-4; TRBD2 might be the D (5 bases). The CDR3 consists of 15 residues. Germline loops: CDR1 DFQATT, CDR2 SNEGSKA (reference sequence). The V and J ends lost 3 bases and 2 bases respectively, with 14 bases between them. The CDR3 region has the DNA TGCAGTGCTAGCCGCGAGGGCCTGACCAAAAACATTCAGTACTTC. Its protein product is CSASREGLTKNIQYF.

The V gene is TRBV27, the J gene TRBJ2-1; D gene uncertain. The length of the CDR3 is 22 residues. Trimming removed 1 base at V and 5 bases at J, with 33 bases between. The germline gives CDR1 MNHEY, CDR2 SMNVEV (reference sequence). The CDR3 loop reads CASSLFNYKQENLAGFHNEQFF. The CDR3 region has the DNA TGTGCCAGCAGTTTATTCAACTACAAGCAGGAGAACTTAGCCGGGTTCCACAATGAGCAGTTCTTC.

This clonotype came up a few times. This chain links TRBV6-2 or TRBV6-3 with TRBJ2-3, with 12 nucleotides matching TRBD1. V lost 4 bases, J lost 1 base, and 24 bases stayed unmatched. The germline gives CDR1 MNHEY, CDR2 SVGEGT. The CDR3 is made up of 23 amino acids. The CDR3 loop is CASSSPQLLRDRGPFGGTDTQYF. DNA for the CDR3: TGTGCCAGCAGTTCCCCCCAACTCCTCCGGGACAGGGGGCCCTTTGGAGGCACAGATACGCAGTATTTT.

This clonotype turned up a few times. The V gene is TRBV21-1, the J gene TRBJ2-6; TRBD1, as called in the table, went unchecked against the DNA. TRBV21-1 is termed a pseudogene. The CDR3 has 14 residues. CDR3 region: CASSPGAGANVLTF. Written as DNA, the CDR3 is TGTGCCAGCAGCCCTGGGGCAGGGGCCAACGTCCTGACTTTC.

This clonotype was picked up a small number of times. The gene calls are TRBV21-1 and TRBJ2-2; the table assigns TRBD2, which was not confirmed against the DNA. TRBV21-1 is an annotated pseudogene. CDR3 size: 19 residues. The CDR3 bases are TGTGCCAGCAGCAAAGTCGGGACTAGCGGGAGGCTCTACACCGGGGAGCTGTTTTTT. This encodes CASSKVGTSGRLYTGELFF.

This clonotype has ten or more counts. This chain links TRBV12-3 or TRBV12-4 with TRBJ2-5; 11 positions match TRBD2. The CDR3 has 14 residues. After removal of 6 bases from V and 3 bases from J, the junction contained 3 bases not matched to a gene. The CDR3 loop is CASRPGLAEETQYF. The CDR3 DNA reads as TGTGCCAGCAGGCCGGGACTAGCGGAAGAGACCCAGTACTTC.

This clonotype was counted a few times. This rearrangement joins TRBV29-1 to TRBJ2-1, with 9 bases matching TRBD1. There are 17 residues in the CDR3. CDR1 is SQVTM and CDR2 is ANQGSEA in the germline V gene. After removal of 1 base from V and 6 bases from J, the junction contained 13 bases not matched to a gene. Written as DNA, the CDR3 is TGCAGCGTTGAAGCGCCATTTGGACAGGGGTGGAGCAATGAGCAGTTCTTC. This sequence encodes CSVEAPFGQGWSNEQFF.

This clonotype occurred a few times. The chain combines TRBV29-1 with TRBJ2-7, with 12 bases lining up with TRBD1. The V and J ends lost 7 bases and 6 bases, in that order; junction bases with no gene match: 10. Looked up from germline, CDR1 is SQVTM and CDR2 is ANQGSEA. The CDR3 has 14 residues. CDR3 amino acids: CSAKSGTGGVEQYF. The CDR3 nucleotides read TGCAGCGCTAAATCCGGGACAGGGGGCGTCGAGCAGTACTTC.

The gene calls are TRBV7-9 and TRBJ1-4; the D gene is possibly TRBD1 (5 bases). Trimming removed 8 bases from V and 0 bases from J, with 13 bases in between. The CDR3 length is 15 residues. Germline V lookup: CDR1 SEHNR, CDR2 FQNEAQ (reference sequence). The CDR3 region has the DNA TGTGCCAGCGGTACGGGGGTTGCAACTAATGAAAAACTGTTTTTT. It translates to CASGTGVATNEKLFF.

The V gene is TRBV15, the J gene TRBJ2-5; maybe TRBD2 (5 bases). V was pared by 1 base and J by 5 bases, with 8 bases between. The CDR3 runs 13 residues. The germline CDR1 and CDR2 sequences are LNHNV and YYDKDF (reference sequence). The CDR3 DNA follows: TGTGCCACCAGCAGAGGACGCGGGGAGACCCAGTACTTC. This sequence encodes CATSRGRGETQYF.

Comment on this clonotype: Since the CDR3 does not end with the conserved phenylalanine or tryptophan, this likely comes from a read error. The chain has TRBV13 and TRBJ2-7; D gene uncertain. The germline V gene has CDR1 PRHDT and CDR2 FYEKMQ (reference sequence). The CDR3 length is 13 residues. Between the trimmed V and J ends, which lost 7 bases and 0 bases, there was a span of 10 bases. CDR3 in amino acids: CASTDGLSYEQYI. CDR3 DNA: TGTGCCAGCACCGACGGCCTCTCCTACGAGCAGTACATC.

The gene calls are TRBV21-1 and TRBJ1-5. TRBV21-1 is labeled a pseudogene. The CDR3 runs to 16 residues. The DNA for the CDR3 is TGTGCCAGCAGCAAAGAAGCGGGGGGTCGCAATCAGCCCCAGCATTTT. This gives the protein CASSKEAGGRNQPQHF.

The rearrangement joins TRBV7-2 to TRBJ2-5, with D unresolved. CDR3 length: 10 amino acids. CDR1 and CDR2 (germline): SGHTA, FQGNSA. V shed 4 bases and J shed 7 bases, with 4 bases lying between them. The chain's CDR3 is CASSWGTQYF. CDR3 sequence (DNA): TGTGCCAGCAGCTGGGGGACCCAGTACTTC.

The chain carries TRBV20-1 and TRBJ2-7, with D hard to call. Between the trimmed V and J ends, which lost 7 bases and 3 bases, there was a span of 10 bases. Germline loops: CDR1 DFQATT, CDR2 SNEGSKA (reference sequence). There are 11 residues in the CDR3. CDR3 amino acids: CSVNGFYEQYF. DNA of the CDR3: TGCAGTGTGAACGGGTTCTACGAGCAGTACTTC.